Following are 22 T cell receptor beta chains from one sample sequenced in a study of cytomegalovirus exposure and HLA in healthy donors. This PCR relied on a set of 60 Vbeta primers and 13 Jbeta primers. Measured with immunoSEQ multiplex PCR; TCRdb has only the in-frame clones, and not every one. This sample carries about 180,000 clones, about four fifths of them seen once, and the ten largest clones take around 7.2%. Material: PBMCs. These receptors were obtained from a man in his thirties or forties in good health and CMV-seropositive.

The rearrangement links TRBV19 to TRBJ1-1; D may be TRBD1 (5 bases). The CDR3 has 15 residues. V shed 2 bases and J shed 0 bases, with 10 bases lying between them. From germline, CDR1 is LNHDA and CDR2 SQIVND (reference sequence). CDR3 protein: CASSITGFMNTEAFF. In nucleotides, the CDR3 is TGTGCCAGTAGTATAACAGGATTTATGAACACTGAAGCTTTCTTT. Full variable domain (missing parts from reference TRBV19 and TRBJ1-1): DGGITQSPKYLFRKEGQNVTLSCEQNLNHDAMYWYRQDPGQGLRLIYYSQIVNDFQKGDIAEGYSVSREKKESFPLTVTSAQKNPTAFYLCASSITGFMNTEAFFGQGTRLTVV.

This clone was seen only once. This chain joins TRBV9 and TRBJ1-3; no firm D call. Germline V gene lookup returns CDR1 SGDLS and CDR2 YYNGEE. The CDR3 spans 16 residues. With 0 bases removed from V and 0 bases from J, the gap between germline ends came to 10 bases. This CDR3 reads CASSVETFLSGNTIYF. Written as DNA, the CDR3 is TGTGCCAGCAGCGTAGAAACATTTCTCTCTGGAAACACCATATATTTT.

This clone was counted a single time. The V call is TRBV7-2, the J call TRBJ2-7; no clear D. V was clipped by 4 bases and J by 2 bases, with 9 bases between them. This CDR3 has 13 residues. Per germline, CDR1 SGHTA and CDR2 FQGNSA. DNA for the CDR3: TGTGCCAGCAGCTCCCGAGCTGCCTACGAGCAGTACTTC. It specifies CASSSRAAYEQYF.

The V and J genes are TRBV7-6 and TRBJ2-7; the D gene is possibly TRBD2 (6 bases). The CDR3 has 16 residues. Germline V gene sequence: CDR1 SGHVS, CDR2 FNYEAQ. The V gene lost 0 bases and the J gene lost 1 base, with 13 bases spanning the gap. CDR3 residues: CASSLAYSGKSYEQYF. CDR3 nucleotide sequence: TGTGCCAGCAGCTTAGCCTATAGCGGAAAATCCTACGAGCAGTACTTC.

The gene calls are TRBV5-4 and TRBJ1-2, with 7 nucleotides matching TRBD1. Looked up from germline, CDR1 is SGHNT and CDR2 is YYREEE (reference sequence). V gave up 4 bases and J gave up 5 bases; unmatched junction bases: 11. This CDR3 is 15 amino acids long. The CDR3 DNA is TGTGCCAGCAGCGGTGGGACAGTGGAACGATATGGCTACACCTTC. Its translation is CASSGGTVERYGYTF.

The rearrangement joins TRBV27 to TRBJ2-7; TRBD1 matches 7 bases. V lost 4 bases and J lost 3; bases outside the gene matches: 3. Germline-derived CDR1 and CDR2 are MNHEY and SMNVEV (reference sequence). This CDR3 is 13 amino acids long. This CDR3 is CASSWDSGYEQYF. The CDR3 DNA reads as TGTGCCAGCAGTTGGGACAGTGGCTACGAGCAGTACTTC.

This clone has more than one count but fewer than ten. The chain is built from TRBV6-5 and TRBJ1-2; TRBD1 might be the D (6 bases). Germline values: CDR1 MNHEY, CDR2 SVGAGI. Trimming stripped 0 bases from V and 8 bases from J, with 13 bases between. The CDR3 has 14 amino acids. DNA of the CDR3: TGTGCCAGCAGTTACTCGAGGGGGGGTTGGGGCTACACCTTC. Translating gives CASSYSRGGWGYTF.

The J gene is TRBJ1-1, the V gene TRBV2; the match to TRBD1 covers 8 bases. CDR3 length: 15 amino acids. The V gene end was trimmed by 5 bases and the J gene end by 1 base; junction bases not matched to a gene: 6. Per germline, CDR1 SNHLY and CDR2 FYNNEI. CDR3 bases: TGTGCCAGCAGTAAGCTGACAGGGGAGAACACTGAAGCTTTCTTT. Its translation is CASSKLTGENTEAFF.

The V call is TRBV19, the J call TRBJ2-1; the match to TRBD2 covers 11 bases. The CDR3 is 12 amino acids. Trimming removed 6 bases from V and 12 bases from J; junction bases left unmatched: 4. The germline CDR1 and CDR2 sequences are LNHDA and SQIVND (reference sequence). Written as DNA, the CDR3 is TGTGCCAGTAGCTGGACTAGCGGGCGGCAGTTCTTC. It specifies CASSWTSGRQFF. Full variable domain (outside the CDR3, taken from reference TRBV19 and TRBJ2-1): DGGITQSPKYLFRKEGQNVTLSCEQNLNHDAMYWYRQDPGQGLRLIYYSQIVNDFQKGDIAEGYSVSREKKESFPLTVTSAQKNPTAFYLCASSWTSGRQFFGPGTRLTVL.

The chain joins TRBV4-3 to TRBJ2-7, with TRBD2 as a possible D gene (5 bases). The CDR3 is 14 amino acids. Germline V lookup: CDR1 LGHNA, CDR2 YSLEER. The ends were cut back, 0 bases at V and 7 bases at J, with 13 bases in the middle. CDR3 region: CASSQEWPGGEQYF. The CDR3 nucleotides read TGCGCCAGCAGCCAAGAATGGCCCGGCGGGGAGCAGTACTTC.

The count of this clone is one. The chain uses TRBV9 and TRBJ2-7, with 8 bases lining up with TRBD2. The CDR3 loop spans 15 amino acids. CDR1 SGDLS and CDR2 YYNGEE come from the germline V gene. V lost 4 bases, J lost 7 bases, and 13 bases stayed unmatched. CDR3: CASSPRGSGSGEQYF. DNA of the CDR3: TGTGCCAGCAGCCCACGAGGAAGCGGGAGTGGTGAGCAGTACTTC.

The chain combines TRBV6-5 with TRBJ2-1; D is unresolved. Germline V gene data show CDR1 as MNHEY and CDR2 as SVGAGI. V was pared by 5 bases and J by 8 bases, with 7 bases between. The length of the CDR3 is 11 residues. CDR3 amino acids: CASSPGDEQFF. The CDR3 region has the DNA TGTGCCAGCAGTCCCGGAGATGAGCAGTTCTTC.

V and J are TRBV7-3 and TRBJ2-2; perhaps TRBD1 as D (6 bases). Germline V gives CDR1 SGHTA, CDR2 FQGTGA. CDR3 size: 14 residues. Trimming removed 5 bases at V and 4 bases at J, with 11 bases between. The CDR3: CASSASTGTGELFF. For the CDR3, the DNA is TGTGCCAGCAGCGCATCGACAGGCACCGGGGAGCTGTTTTTT.

The J gene is TRBJ1-4, the V gene TRBV7-9, with 7 bases aligning to TRBD1. The CDR3 loop spans 18 amino acids. In germline, CDR1 is SEHNR, CDR2 FQNEAQ (reference sequence). V lost 5 bases and J lost 4; bases outside the gene matches: 16. The DNA of the CDR3 is TGTGCCAGCAGCCAAACCGGACGGCAGGGGGTGGGTAATGAAAAACTGTTTTTT. It codes for CASSQTGRQGVGNEKLFF. Looking up the rest from reference TRBV7-9 and TRBJ1-4 gives the full variable domain: DTGVSQNPRHKITKRGQNVTFRCDPISEHNRLYWYRQTLGQGPEFLTYFQNEAQLEKSRLLSDRFSAERPKGSFSTLEIQRTEQGDSAMYLCASSQTGRQGVGNEKLFFGSGTQLSVL.

This clone was picked up a small number of times. The J gene is TRBJ2-3, the V gene TRBV18; no definite D call. CDR1 and CDR2 from the germline V gene are KGHSH and LQKENI. This CDR3 comprises 17 residues. V was cut by 0 bases and J by 3 bases, with 16 bases left in between. The chain's CDR3 is CASSPPRANEITDTQYF. In DNA, the CDR3 is TGTGCCAGCTCACCACCGCGAGCGAACGAAATTACAGATACGCAGTATTTT.

The rearrangement uses TRBV30 and TRBJ1-4; 7 bases map to TRBD1. V was clipped by 8 bases and J by 2 bases; unmatched bases: 8. The CDR3 is 14 residues long. CDR1 and CDR2 from the germline V gene are GTSNPN and SVGIG (reference sequence). CDR3 nucleotides: TGTGCCGGACAGGTTCAGGGGACTAATGAAAAACTGTTTTTT. Translated, it gives CAGQVQGTNEKLFF.

This chain joins TRBV5-5 and TRBJ1-2; 8 nucleotides match TRBD1. The V gene's germline CDR1 is SGHKS and CDR2 YYEKEE (reference sequence). V lost 4 bases and J lost 6; bases outside the gene matches: 5. The CDR3 totals 13 residues. The CDR3 loop is CASSGQGADGYTF. CDR3 coding DNA: TGTGCCAGCAGCGGGCAGGGGGCGGATGGCTACACCTTC. Based on the CDR3 plus reference TRBV5-5 and TRBJ1-2, the full variable domain is DAGVTQSPTHLIKTRGQQVTLRCSPISGHKSVSWYQQVLGQGPQFIFQYYEKEERGRGNFPDRFSARQFPNYSSELNVNALLLGDSALYLCASSGQGADGYTFGSGTRLTVV.

The V and J genes are TRBV10-3 and TRBJ2-7; the match to TRBD2 covers 8 bases. Trimming removed 3 bases from V and 6 bases from J; junction bases left unmatched: 7. The CDR3 consists of 14 residues. Germline V lookup: CDR1 ENHRY, CDR2 SYGVKD. CDR3: CAISDQSGSGEQYF. The CDR3 region has the DNA TGTGCCATCAGTGACCAAAGCGGGAGTGGCGAGCAGTACTTC.

The table lists this clone with a count of one. This chain connects TRBV4-1 to TRBJ2-7; weak D call: TRBD1 (6 bases). The germline V gene has CDR1 MGHRA and CDR2 YSYEKL. Between the trimmed V and J ends, which lost 4 bases and 4 bases, there was a span of 26 bases. The CDR3 contains 18 residues. The CDR3 loop reads CASSPLHGTGPAPYEQYF. For the CDR3, the DNA is TGCGCCAGCAGCCCCCTTCACGGCACAGGGCCCGCACCATACGAGCAGTACTTC.

The chain is built from TRBV4-3 and TRBJ2-1, with D possibly being TRBD2 (6 bases). Germline CDR1 LGHNA, CDR2 YSLEER. CDR3 length equals 16 residues. V lost 1 base to trimming and J lost 0 bases, with 10 bases between them. The CDR3 loop is CASSQARGSSYNEQFF. In nucleotides, the CDR3 is TGCGCCAGCAGCCAAGCCCGGGGGAGCTCCTACAATGAGCAGTTCTTC.

The rearrangement links TRBV7-9 to TRBJ2-1; 9 nucleotides line up with TRBD2. Germline V lookup: CDR1 SEHNR, CDR2 FQNEAQ (reference sequence). CDR3 length: 16 amino acids. V was clipped by 3 bases and J by 8 bases; unmatched bases: 11. The CDR3 loop reads CASSFPTSGREDEQFF. In DNA, the CDR3 is TGTGCCAGCAGCTTCCCGACTAGCGGTAGGGAGGATGAGCAGTTCTTC. Filled out from reference TRBV7-9 and TRBJ2-1, the complete variable domain reads DTGVSQNPRHKITKRGQNVTFRCDPISEHNRLYWYRQTLGQGPEFLTYFQNEAQLEKSRLLSDRFSAERPKGSFSTLEIQRTEQGDSAMYLCASSFPTSGREDEQFFGPGTRLTVL.

CDR3 protein: CASRETGELFF. CDR3 nucleotide sequence: TGTGCCAGTAGGGAGACCGGGGAGCTGTTTTTT. J is TRBJ2-2 and V is TRBV19; D gene unclear. Germline values: CDR1 LNHDA, CDR2 SQIVND (reference sequence). Trimming shortened V by 6 bases and J by 5 bases, and 4 bases separated the two germline ends. The length of the CDR3 is 11 residues.